The clone carrying this T cell receptor beta chain was seen a few times. The use of a sample-barcoded 5' primer and a J-beta primer mix characterized a second PCR of about 7 to 12 cycles. TCRdb itself ran the 5' RACE reads through MiXCR, one entry per CDR3 protein. The top ten clones hold about 19% of a sample with some 1 million distinct CDR3 sequences, 35% to 55% of them seen once. The CDR3 has 15 amino acids. V gave up 0 bases and J gave up 5 bases; unmatched junction bases: 4. Germline CDR1 and CDR2: MGHRA and YSYEKL. The record originates from a study of blood T cells in healthy people across ages.

The receptor's source is an older woman in good health. Specimen: blood. V and J are TRBV4-1 and TRBJ2-7; 10 nucleotides agree with TRBD2. The CDR3 nucleotides are TGCGCCAGCAGCCAAGAGGCTAGCGGGGGTAACGAGCAGTACTTC. Translated, it gives CASSQEASGGNEQYF.